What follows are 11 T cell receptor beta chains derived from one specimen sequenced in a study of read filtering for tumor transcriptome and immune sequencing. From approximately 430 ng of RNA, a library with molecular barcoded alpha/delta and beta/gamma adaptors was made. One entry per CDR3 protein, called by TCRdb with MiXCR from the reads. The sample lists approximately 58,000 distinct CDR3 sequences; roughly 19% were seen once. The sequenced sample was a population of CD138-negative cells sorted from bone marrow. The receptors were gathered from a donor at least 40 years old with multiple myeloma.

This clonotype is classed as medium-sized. CDR3 loop: CASSLQDREIGNEQFF. Here the CDR3 DNA reads TGTGCCAGCAGCCTTCAAGACAGGGAGATTGGCAATGAGCAGTTCTTC. The rearrangement links TRBV7-8 to TRBJ2-1; the match to TRBD1 covers 7 bases. The CDR3 runs 16 residues. Germline CDR1 is SGHVS and CDR2 is FQNEAQ. With 5 bases clipped from V and 6 bases from J, the junction kept 13 bases outside the gene matches.

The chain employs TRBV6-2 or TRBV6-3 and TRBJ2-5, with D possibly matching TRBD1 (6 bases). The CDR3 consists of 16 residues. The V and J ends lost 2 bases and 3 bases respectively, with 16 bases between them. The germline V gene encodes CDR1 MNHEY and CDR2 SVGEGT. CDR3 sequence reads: CASSYATQGFEETQYF. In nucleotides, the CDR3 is TGTGCCAGCAGTTACGCAACACAGGGTTTTGAAGAGACCCAGTACTTC.

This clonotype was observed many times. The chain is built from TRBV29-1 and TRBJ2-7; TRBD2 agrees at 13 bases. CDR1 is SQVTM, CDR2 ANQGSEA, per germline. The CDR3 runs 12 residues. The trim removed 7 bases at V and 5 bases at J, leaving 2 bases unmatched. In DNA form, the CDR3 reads TGCAGCGCCGGGACTAGCGGGAACGAGCAGTACTTC. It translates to CSAGTSGNEQYF.

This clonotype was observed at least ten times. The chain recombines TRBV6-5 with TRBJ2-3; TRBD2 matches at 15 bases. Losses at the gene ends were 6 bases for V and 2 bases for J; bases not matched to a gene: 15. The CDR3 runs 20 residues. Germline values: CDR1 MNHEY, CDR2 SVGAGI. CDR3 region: CASRAPGLAGGSTYTDTQYF. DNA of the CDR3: TGTGCCAGCAGGGCCCCGGGACTAGCGGGAGGCTCAACGTACACAGATACGCAGTATTTT.

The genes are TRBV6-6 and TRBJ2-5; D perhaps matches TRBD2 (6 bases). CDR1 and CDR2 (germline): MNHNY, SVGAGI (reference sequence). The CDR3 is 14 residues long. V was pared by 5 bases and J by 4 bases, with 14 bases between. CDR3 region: CASSGGIGAETQYF. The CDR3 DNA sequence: TGTGCCAGCAGTGGAGGGATTGGGGCAGAGACCCAGTACTTC.

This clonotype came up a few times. The CDR3 here is CSARDIRGGSMYEQFF. The DNA for the CDR3 is TGCAGTGCTAGAGATATAAGGGGCGGGAGTATGTATGAGCAGTTCTTC. The rearrangement uses TRBV20-1 and TRBJ2-1, with 7 bases fitting TRBD2. The CDR3 sequence is 16 residues long. CDR1 is DFQATT and CDR2 is SNEGSKA in the germline V gene (reference sequence). The J segment lost 8 bases and the V segment lost 0 bases, leaving 13 bases of the junction unmatched.

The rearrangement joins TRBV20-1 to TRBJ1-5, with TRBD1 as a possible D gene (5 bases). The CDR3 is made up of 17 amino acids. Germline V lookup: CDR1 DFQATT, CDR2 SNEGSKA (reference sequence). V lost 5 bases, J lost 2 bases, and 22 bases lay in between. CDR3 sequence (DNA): TGCAGTGCTTTTTACCTGGACATCACTCGGGGCAATCAGCCCCAGCATTTT. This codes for CSAFYLDITRGNQPQHF.

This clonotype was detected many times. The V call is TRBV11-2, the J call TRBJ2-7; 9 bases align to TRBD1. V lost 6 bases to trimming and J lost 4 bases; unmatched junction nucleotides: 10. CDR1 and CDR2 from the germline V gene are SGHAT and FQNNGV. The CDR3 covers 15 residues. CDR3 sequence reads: CASSRPGTGSYEQYF. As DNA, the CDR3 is TGTGCCAGCAGTAGGCCCGGGACAGGGTCTTACGAGCAGTACTTC.

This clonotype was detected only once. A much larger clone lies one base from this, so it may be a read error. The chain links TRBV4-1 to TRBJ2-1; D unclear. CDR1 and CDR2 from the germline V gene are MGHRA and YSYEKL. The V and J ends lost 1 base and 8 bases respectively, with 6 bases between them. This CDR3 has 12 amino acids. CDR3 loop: CASSQGSDEQFF. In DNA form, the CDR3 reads TGCGCCAGCAGCCAAGGGTCTGATGAGCAGTTCTTC.

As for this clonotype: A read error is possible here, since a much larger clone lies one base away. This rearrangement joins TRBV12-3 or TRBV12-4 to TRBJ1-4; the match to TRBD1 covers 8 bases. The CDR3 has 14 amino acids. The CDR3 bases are TGTGCCAGCAGCCCTGGACAGGGAAATGAAAAACTGTATTTT. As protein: CASSPGQGNEKLYF.

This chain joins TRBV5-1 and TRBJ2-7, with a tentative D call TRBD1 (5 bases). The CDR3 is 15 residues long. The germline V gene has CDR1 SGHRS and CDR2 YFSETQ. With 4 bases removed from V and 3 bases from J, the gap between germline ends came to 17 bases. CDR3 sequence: CASSDQGGVFYEQYF. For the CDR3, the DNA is TGCGCCAGCAGCGACCAGGGTGGAGTGTTCTACGAGCAGTACTTC.